The TCR beta chain under discussion was sequenced for a study of T cell responses to AZD1222 COVID-19 vaccine. Study-wide results and caveats: Only after the peak T cell response were repertoires sampled. Clonal diversity was possibly underestimated; the donors were predominantly white British and more often female. Within unmutated variant regions lay the reported targets of nearly half of spike-specific TCRs. Two doses of AZD1222 preceded a rise in Spike-specific TCR breadth and depth.

V was clipped by 0 bases and J by 2 bases; unmatched bases: 5. The length of the CDR3 is 15 residues. The germline V gene has CDR1 SGHRS and CDR2 YFSETQ. Sequencing was performed with immunoSEQ multiplex PCR; in TCRdb, only in-frame clones are kept and a portion is missing. The repertoire includes 75,000 to 100,000 clones, 80% to 90% of them detected once, and 1.6% sits in the top ten. As to this clone: The antigen remains undetermined.

The sequencing used peripheral blood, collected on day 0 of AZD1222 vaccination. The sequence was collected from an adult in good health. This sequence joins TRBV5-1 and TRBJ2-7; the match to TRBD1 covers 7 bases. DNA for the CDR3: TGCGCCAGCAGCTTGGCCACAGGGGCGACCTACGAGCAGTACTTC. Amino acids: CASSLATGATYEQYF. Combining the CDR3 with reference TRBV5-1 and TRBJ2-7 gives the whole variable domain KAGVTQTPRYLIKTRGQQVTLSCSPISGHRSVSWYQQTPGQGLQFLFEYFSETQRNKGNFPGRFSGRQFSNSRSEMNVSTLELGDSALYLCASSLATGATYEQYFGPGTRLTVT.